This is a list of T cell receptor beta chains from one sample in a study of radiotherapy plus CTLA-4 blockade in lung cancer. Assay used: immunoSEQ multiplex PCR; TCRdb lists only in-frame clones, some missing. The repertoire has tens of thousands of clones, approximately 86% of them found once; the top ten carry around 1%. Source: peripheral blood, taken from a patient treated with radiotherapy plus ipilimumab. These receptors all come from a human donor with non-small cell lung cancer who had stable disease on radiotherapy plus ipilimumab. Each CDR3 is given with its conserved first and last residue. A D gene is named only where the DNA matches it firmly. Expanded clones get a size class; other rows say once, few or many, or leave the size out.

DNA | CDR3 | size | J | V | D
TGCGCCAGCAGTGGAGAATTCGGGGGACGGGATTCACCCCTCCACTTT | CASSGEFGGRDSPLHF | NA | TRBJ1-6 | TRBV10-2 | NA
TGTGCCATCAGCTCGACAGGAGACTCCTACAATGAGCAGTTCTTC | CAISSTGDSYNEQFF | few | TRBJ2-1 | TRBV10-3 | NA
TGTGCCATCTCTGACATACTCTCTGGAAACACCATATATTTT | CAISDILSGNTIYF | NA | TRBJ1-3 | TRBV10-3 | NA
TGTGCCAGCAGCTTAGTTCGGGGGTCACCCCTCCACTTT | CASSLVRGSPLHF | NA | TRBJ1-6 | TRBV11-3 | NA
TGTGCCAGCTCACCAACAGGGGGCCTTTACAATGAGCAGTTCTTC | CASSPTGGLYNEQFF | NA | TRBJ2-1 | TRBV18 | TRBD1
TGTGCCAGCAGCCAAGGTGGTCCCTATGGCTACACCTTC | CASSQGGPYGYTF | once | TRBJ1-2 | TRBV14 | NA
TGTGCCAGCAGCCCTTCGAGGACGGAAAATTCACCCCTCCACTTT | CASSPSRTENSPLHF | NA | TRBJ1-6 | TRBV14 | NA
TGTGCCAGTAGTATTGACAGCATTAATGAAAAACTGTTTTTT | CASSIDSINEKLFF | NA | TRBJ1-4 | TRBV19 | NA
TGTGCCAGCAGCTCCGGACAGGGGGACACAGATACGCAGTATTTT | CASSSGQGDTDTQYF | NA | TRBJ2-3 | TRBV7-7 | TRBD1
TGTGCCAGCAGCCCTCGTATGACAGGGCGTTCACCCCTCCACTTT | CASSPRMTGRSPLHF | once | TRBJ1-6 | TRBV7-9 | TRBD1
TGTGCCAGCAGTTACTCAAAAGGGGACCGCAATCAGCCCCAGCATTTT | CASSYSKGDRNQPQHF | once | TRBJ1-5 | TRBV6-6 | NA
TGCGCCAGCAGCTTTGGACAGCTCGCCAACGAGCAGTACTTC | CASSFGQLANEQYF | once | TRBJ2-7 | TRBV5-1 | NA
TGTGCCAGCAGTTTATTTAGCGGGAGCTCCTACAATGAGCAGTTCTTC | CASSLFSGSSYNEQFF | NA | TRBJ2-1 | TRBV27 | TRBD2
TGTGCCAGCAGAACCACAGGGCTCACTGAAGCTTTCTTT | CASRTTGLTEAFF | NA | TRBJ1-1 | TRBV6-5 | NA
TGTGCCAGCAGTGAACAAAGGCATTCACCCCTCCACTTT | CASSEQRHSPLHF | NA | TRBJ1-6 | TRBV25-1 | NA
TGTGCCAGTAGTATACTCCGGGGGCCGGGTGGCTACACCTTC | CASSILRGPGGYTF | NA | TRBJ1-2 | TRBV19 | NA
TGTGCCAGCAGTAATACCGGGACAGGGTATAGTCAGCCCCAGCATTTT | CASSNTGTGYSQPQHF | NA | TRBJ1-5 | TRBV28 | TRBD1
TGTGCCAGCAGCTTATACAGGGGAGGTATAAATGAGCAGTTCTTC | CASSLYRGGINEQFF | NA | TRBJ2-1 | TRBV7-9 | NA
TGTGCCAGCAGATCGCCGGGACAGGGGGGCCCCGAGCAGTACTTC | CASRSPGQGGPEQYF | NA | TRBJ2-7 | TRBV28 | TRBD1
TGTGCCAGCAGTGACCATAGACAGGGAATGAGTGGGGCCAACGTCCTGACTTTC | CASSDHRQGMSGANVLTF | NA | TRBJ2-6 | TRBV6-4 | TRBD1
TGTGCCAGCAGCTTACAGGGAAGACAGCCCCAGCATTTT | CASSLQGRQPQHF | NA | TRBJ1-5 | TRBV7-6 | NA
TGTGCCAGCAGCCTGGGTCCCAGCGGCAGCACAGATACGCAGTATTTT | CASSLGPSGSTDTQYF | NA | TRBJ2-3 | TRBV5-6 | NA
TGTGCCAGCAGCTCCCACAGGGGAAGGAATACGCAGTATTTT | CASSSHRGRNTQYF | NA | TRBJ2-3 | TRBV21-1 | NA
TGTGCCAGCAGCTTAGGCATGCTAGCGGGAGGCAATGAGCAGTTCTTC | CASSLGMLAGGNEQFF | NA | TRBJ2-1 | TRBV7-6 | TRBD2
TGTGCCAGCAGTTCTCGTAGGGCCTCCTTAGGGAATTCACCCCTCCACTTT | CASSSRRASLGNSPLHF | NA | TRBJ1-6 | TRBV2 | NA
TGTGCCAGCAGTGGAGCGGAGTACCAAGAGACCCAGTACTTC | CASSGAEYQETQYF | NA | TRBJ2-5 | TRBV28 | NA